Listed below are T cell receptor beta chains from one sample, sequenced in a study of blood T cell repertoires in COVID-19. The protocol was immunoSEQ multiplex PCR, while the TCRdb copy is restricted to in-frame clones and leaves out a portion. The repertoire holds a few hundred thousand clones, with around nine tenths as singletons. The sequenced material came from PBMCs or T cells enriched from blood (not recorded which). These receptors all stem from a woman between 40 and 55 years old who had recovered from COVID-19. The CDR3 runs from the conserved cysteine through the conserved F or W. Each record gives: J gene, clone size, V gene, CDR3 protein. Not all rows give a size; the values are once, few, many and, for expanded clones, a class.

J: TRBJ1-1
size: NA
V: TRBV5-1
CDR3: CASSSTGTGNTEAFF

J: TRBJ1-6
size: NA
V: TRBV30
CDR3: CATDGSSYNSPLHF

J: TRBJ1-5
size: NA
V: TRBV28
CDR3: CASRTGGSSNQPQHF

J: TRBJ1-1
size: once
V: TRBV5-4
CDR3: CASSLTGNTEAFF

J: TRBJ2-5
size: NA
V: TRBV7-2
CDR3: CASSLDRYQETQYF

J: TRBJ1-2
size: NA
V: TRBV12-3/TRBV12-4
CDR3: CASTFGQSYGYTF

J: TRBJ2-5
size: NA
V: TRBV28
CDR3: CASSIRGTQYF

J: TRBJ2-1
size: NA
V: TRBV6-2/TRBV6-3
CDR3: CASSDRGHYNEQFF

J: TRBJ1-4
size: NA
V: TRBV7-3
CDR3: CASSLWDRGLSLNEKLFF

J: TRBJ2-7
size: few
V: TRBV5-1
CDR3: CASSPRGGAGSYEQYF

J: TRBJ2-1
size: NA
V: TRBV28
CDR3: CASSLEYNEQFF

J: TRBJ1-6
size: NA
V: TRBV30
CDR3: CAWAYLGEQEGDSPLHF

J: TRBJ1-5
size: NA
V: TRBV4-3
CDR3: CASSQTWGQPDQPQHF

J: TRBJ2-7
size: NA
V: TRBV6-6
CDR3: CASSAGGEYEQYF

J: TRBJ2-3
size: NA
V: TRBV2
CDR3: CASTPRGNTQYF

J: TRBJ1-1
size: NA
V: TRBV29-1
CDR3: CSVANRGFGTEAFF

J: TRBJ2-7
size: NA
V: TRBV19
CDR3: CASSSSYEQYF

J: TRBJ1-6
size: NA
V: TRBV11-2
CDR3: CASSLGEGDSPLHF

J: TRBJ1-2
size: NA
V: TRBV19
CDR3: CASSLPLRRRMAGYGYTF

J: TRBJ2-3
size: NA
V: TRBV5-1
CDR3: CASSPPGQGLGWTTNTDTQYF

J: TRBJ1-3
size: NA
V: TRBV29-1
CDR3: CSVESTGGSGNTIYF

J: TRBJ2-1
size: NA
V: TRBV5-8
CDR3: CASSYFSGRKSNEQFF

J: TRBJ2-7
size: NA
V: TRBV2
CDR3: CASRNRGFYEQYF

J: TRBJ2-7
size: NA
V: TRBV10-2
CDR3: CASSWTGGDSYEQYF

J: TRBJ1-1
size: NA
V: TRBV14
CDR3: CASSEPAGRENTEAFF

J: TRBJ1-5
size: NA
V: TRBV7-9
CDR3: CASSLGYGTVLNF

J: TRBJ2-7
size: NA
V: TRBV7-2
CDR3: CASSFTWGGTGEAEQYF

J: TRBJ2-1
size: NA
V: TRBV19
CDR3: CASSIGVGLADLNEQFF

J: TRBJ1-1
size: NA
V: TRBV12-3/TRBV12-4
CDR3: CASSFNRNTEAFF

J: TRBJ2-5
size: NA
V: TRBV2
CDR3: CASSENRGLGTQYF

J: TRBJ2-7
size: few
V: TRBV9
CDR3: CASSVDGNEQYF

J: TRBJ1-2
size: NA
V: TRBV11-2
CDR3: CASSFPANYGYTF

J: TRBJ1-1
size: NA
V: TRBV9
CDR3: CASSAHEEPFIVNTEAFF

J: TRBJ2-7
size: NA
V: TRBV27
CDR3: CASGQGQGYEQYF

J: TRBJ2-6
size: NA
V: TRBV19
CDR3: CASRGTSGGSGANVLTF

J: TRBJ2-7
size: NA
V: TRBV30
CDR3: CAWSVIGVRGEQYF

J: TRBJ1-1
size: NA
V: TRBV7-9
CDR3: CASSSLRRQGNTEAFF

J: TRBJ2-5
size: once
V: TRBV28
CDR3: CASSLGGRAFRETQYF

J: TRBJ2-1
size: NA
V: TRBV7-9
CDR3: CASSPGAGGFYNEQFF

J: TRBJ1-1
size: NA
V: TRBV5-1
CDR3: CASSLVPGNTEAFF

J: TRBJ2-1
size: NA
V: TRBV5-4
CDR3: CASSLANRGDNEQFF

J: TRBJ1-2
size: NA
V: TRBV19
CDR3: CASTTGTGRRNYGYTF

J: TRBJ1-1
size: NA
V: TRBV21-1
CDR3: CASSKITRDSVVNTEAFF

J: TRBJ1-5
size: NA
V: TRBV15
CDR3: CATSREHSTGNQPQHF

J: TRBJ2-7
size: NA
V: TRBV5-8
CDR3: CASSSGTGAYEQYF

J: TRBJ1-1
size: NA
V: TRBV19
CDR3: CASRLTGNTEAFF